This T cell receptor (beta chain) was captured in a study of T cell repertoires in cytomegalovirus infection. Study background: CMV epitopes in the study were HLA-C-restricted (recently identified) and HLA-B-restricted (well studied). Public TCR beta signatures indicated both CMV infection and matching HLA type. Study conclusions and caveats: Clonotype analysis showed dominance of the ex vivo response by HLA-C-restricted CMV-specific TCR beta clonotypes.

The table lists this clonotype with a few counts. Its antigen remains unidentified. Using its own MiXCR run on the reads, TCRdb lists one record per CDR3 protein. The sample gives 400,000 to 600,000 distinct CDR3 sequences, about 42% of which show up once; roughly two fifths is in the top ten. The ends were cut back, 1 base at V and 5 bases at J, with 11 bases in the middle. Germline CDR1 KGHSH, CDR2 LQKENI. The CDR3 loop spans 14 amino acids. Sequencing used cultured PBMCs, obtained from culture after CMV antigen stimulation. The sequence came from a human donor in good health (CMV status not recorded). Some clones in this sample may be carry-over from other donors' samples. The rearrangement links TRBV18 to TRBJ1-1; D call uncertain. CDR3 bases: TGTGCCAGCTCACCACAGGGATCACATACTGAAGCTTTCTTT. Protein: CASSPQGSHTEAFF.